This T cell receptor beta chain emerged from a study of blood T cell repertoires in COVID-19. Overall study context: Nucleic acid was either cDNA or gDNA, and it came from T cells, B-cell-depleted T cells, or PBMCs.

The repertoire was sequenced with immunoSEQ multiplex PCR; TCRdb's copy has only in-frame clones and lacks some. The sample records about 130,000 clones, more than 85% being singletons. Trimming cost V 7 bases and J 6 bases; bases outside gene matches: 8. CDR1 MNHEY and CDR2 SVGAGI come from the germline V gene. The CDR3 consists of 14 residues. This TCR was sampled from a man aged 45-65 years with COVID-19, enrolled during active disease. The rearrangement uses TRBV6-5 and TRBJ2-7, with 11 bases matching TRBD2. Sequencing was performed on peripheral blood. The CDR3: CASMVLAGVSEQYV. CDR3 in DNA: TGTGCCAGCATGGTACTAGCGGGAGTGAGCGAGCAGTACGTC.